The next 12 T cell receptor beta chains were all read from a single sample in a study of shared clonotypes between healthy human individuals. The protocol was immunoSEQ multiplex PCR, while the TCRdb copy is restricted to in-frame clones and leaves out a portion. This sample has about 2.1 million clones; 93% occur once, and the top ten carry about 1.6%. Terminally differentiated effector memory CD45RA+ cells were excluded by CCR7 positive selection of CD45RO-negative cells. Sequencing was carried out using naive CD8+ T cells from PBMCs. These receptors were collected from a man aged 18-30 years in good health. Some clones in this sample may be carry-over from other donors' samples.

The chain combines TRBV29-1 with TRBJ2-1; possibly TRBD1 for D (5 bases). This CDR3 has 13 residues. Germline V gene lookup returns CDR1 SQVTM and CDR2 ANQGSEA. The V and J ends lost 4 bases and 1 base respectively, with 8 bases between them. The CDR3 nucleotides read TGCAGCGTTGCAGACAGATCCTACAATGAGCAGTTCTTC. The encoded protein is CSVADRSYNEQFF.

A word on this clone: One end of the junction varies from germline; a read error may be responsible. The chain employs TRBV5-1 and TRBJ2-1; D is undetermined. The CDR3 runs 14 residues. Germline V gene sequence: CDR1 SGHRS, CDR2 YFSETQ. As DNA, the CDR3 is TGCGCCAGCAGTTTGGAGATCCCCGACAATGAGCAGTTCTTC. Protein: CASSLEIPDNEQFF.

DNA for the CDR3: TGTGCCAGCAGCACCTACAGGGGGCTTAACACCGGGGAGCTGTTTTTT. It yields the protein CASSTYRGLNTGELFF. This rearrangement joins TRBV5-6 to TRBJ2-2, with TRBD1 matching 9 bases. From germline, CDR1 is SGHDT and CDR2 YYEEEE. The ends lost 4 bases at V and 2 bases at J; junction bases unmatched: 6. The CDR3 runs to 16 residues.

The CDR3 region is CSVEGGGGYNEQFF. In DNA form, the CDR3 reads TGCAGCGTTGAAGGCGGAGGGGGATACAATGAGCAGTTCTTC. This sequence joins TRBV29-1 and TRBJ2-1, with D tentatively TRBD1 or TRBD2 (6 bases each). The V end was cut by 1 base, the J end by 4 bases, with 11 bases between. The CDR3 has 14 residues. CDR1 is SQVTM and CDR2 is ANQGSEA in the germline V gene.

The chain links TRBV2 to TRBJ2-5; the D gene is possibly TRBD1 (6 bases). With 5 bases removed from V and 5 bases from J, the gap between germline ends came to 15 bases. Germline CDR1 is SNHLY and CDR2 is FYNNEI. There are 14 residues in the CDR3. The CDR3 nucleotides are TGTGCCAGCAGTAGTGTCAGGGGAATCGAGACCCAGTACTTC. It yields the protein CASSSVRGIETQYF.

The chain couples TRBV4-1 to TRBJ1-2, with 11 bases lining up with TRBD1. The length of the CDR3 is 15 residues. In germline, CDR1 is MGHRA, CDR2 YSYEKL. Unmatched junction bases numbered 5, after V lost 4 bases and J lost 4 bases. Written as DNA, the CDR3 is TGCGCCAGCAGCCTCCGGACAGGGGGCTCCTATGGCTACACCTTC. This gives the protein CASSLRTGGSYGYTF.

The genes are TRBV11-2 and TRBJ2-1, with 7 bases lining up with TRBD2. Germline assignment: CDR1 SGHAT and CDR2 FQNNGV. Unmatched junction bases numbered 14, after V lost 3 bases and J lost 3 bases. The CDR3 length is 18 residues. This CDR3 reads CASSFRTLAAERYNEQFF. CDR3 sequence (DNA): TGTGCCAGCAGCTTTAGGACTCTAGCGGCGGAGCGCTACAATGAGCAGTTCTTC.

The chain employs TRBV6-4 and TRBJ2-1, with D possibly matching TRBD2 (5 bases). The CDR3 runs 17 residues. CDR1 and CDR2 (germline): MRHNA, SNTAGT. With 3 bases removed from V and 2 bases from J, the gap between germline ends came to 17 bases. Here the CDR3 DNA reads TGTGCCAGCAGTGAGAGGTCCGGAGGCCTCGCCTACAATGAGCAGTTCTTC. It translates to CASSERSGGLAYNEQFF.

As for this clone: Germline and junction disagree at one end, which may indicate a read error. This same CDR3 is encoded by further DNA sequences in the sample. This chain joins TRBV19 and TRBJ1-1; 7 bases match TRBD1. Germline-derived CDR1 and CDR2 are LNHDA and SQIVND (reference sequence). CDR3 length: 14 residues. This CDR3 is CASSIGGGRTEAFF. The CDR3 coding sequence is TGTGCCAGTAGCATAGGGGGCGGTCGGACTGAAGCTTTCTTT.

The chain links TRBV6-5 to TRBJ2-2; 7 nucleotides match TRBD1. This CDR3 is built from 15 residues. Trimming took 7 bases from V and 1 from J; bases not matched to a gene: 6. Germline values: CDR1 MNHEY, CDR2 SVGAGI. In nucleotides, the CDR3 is TGTGCCAGCACCGACAGGGTAGGGAACACCGGGGAGCTGTTTTTT. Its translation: CASTDRVGNTGELFF.

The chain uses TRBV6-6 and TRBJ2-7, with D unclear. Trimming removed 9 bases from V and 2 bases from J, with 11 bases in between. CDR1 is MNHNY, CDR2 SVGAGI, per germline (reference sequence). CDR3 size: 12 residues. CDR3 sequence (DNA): TGTGCCAGTATGGGTAAGGCCTACGAGCAGTACTTC. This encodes CASMGKAYEQYF.

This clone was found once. The CDR3 protein is CASSEKQIGEQYF. DNA of the CDR3: TGTGCCAGCAGTGAAAAACAAATAGGCGAGCAGTACTTC. V gene TRBV2 combines with J gene TRBJ2-7; D is uncertain. The V gene lost 2 bases and the J gene lost 6 bases, with 11 bases spanning the gap. This CDR3 comprises 13 residues. From germline, CDR1 is SNHLY and CDR2 FYNNEI.